The 26 T cell receptor beta chains presented below share a single source sample, sequenced in a study of human T cells and chemical hapten exposure. Documented time point: patch test 2, 6 weeks after DPC sensitization. Treatment denoted: therapeutic diphenylcyclopropenone sensitization with weekly scalp DPC. Each CDR3 protein gets one entry after TCRdb re-called the RACE reads with MiXCR. Among about 81,000 distinct CDR3 sequences listed, about a tenth were seen once. The sample here was whole blood, taken in connection with sensitization to the hapten diphenylcyclopropenone (DPC). The origin of the receptors is a woman aged 25 to 39 with alopecia areata. Some clones in this sample may be carry-over from other donors' samples.

This clonotype was seen at least ten times. Here the CDR3 DNA reads TGCGCCAGCAGTCAATCGATACATCCGACAGGCTCCTACGAGCAGTACTTC. Translated, it gives CASSQSIHPTGSYEQYF. This chain connects TRBV23-1 to TRBJ2-7; possibly TRBD1 for D (6 bases). TRBV23-1 is recorded as an ORF, its role being uncertain. The CDR3 contains 17 residues. Trimming stripped 0 bases from V and 0 bases from J, with 15 bases between.

This clonotype was counted at least ten times. This chain joins TRBV12-3 or TRBV12-4 and TRBJ2-1, with D perhaps matching TRBD2 (6 bases). Deletions cut 7 bases from V and 6 bases from J, with 25 bases between. The CDR3 contains 17 residues. CDR3 nucleotides: TGTGCCAGCACCTTAATCCGGGACTCTACCCCGGTCAATGAGCAGTTCTTC. It is translated as CASTLIRDSTPVNEQFF.

This clonotype was seen many times. V gene TRBV12-3 or TRBV12-4 combines with J gene TRBJ1-2, with D unclear. Trimming shortened V by 3 bases and J by 4 bases, and 12 bases separated the two germline ends. The CDR3 is 14 amino acids. The CDR3 reads CASSLSGSSYGYTF. Here the CDR3 DNA reads TGTGCCAGCAGTTTGAGCGGTTCCTCCTATGGCTACACCTTC.

Only a few counts were recorded for this clonotype. The chain couples TRBV30 to TRBJ1-3; D gene uncertain. Germline V gene lookup returns CDR1 GTSNPN and CDR2 SVGIG (reference sequence). V shed 0 bases and J shed 3 bases, with 6 bases lying between them. The CDR3 is made up of 13 amino acids. The CDR3 reads CAWSVHGGNTIYF. The CDR3, as DNA: TGTGCCTGGAGTGTCCACGGTGGAAACACCATATATTTT.

This clonotype was picked up many times. V and J are TRBV20-1 and TRBJ1-2; D uncertain. This CDR3 spans 13 amino acids. Trimming took off 5 bases at V and 1 base at J, with 11 bases between the two ends. CDR1 is DFQATT, CDR2 SNEGSKA, per germline (reference sequence). CDR3 loop: CSALSGINYGYTF. The DNA for the CDR3 is TGCAGTGCTCTTTCCGGGATTAACTATGGCTACACCTTC.

This clonotype was counted ten times or more. The rearrangement joins TRBV4-3 to TRBJ2-7; D is perhaps TRBD1 (5 bases). V was clipped by 1 base and J by 4 bases, with 11 bases between them. The CDR3 is 14 amino acids. Per germline, CDR1 LGHNA and CDR2 YSLEER. The DNA for the CDR3 is TGCGCCAGCAGCCAAGGGGCAGGGTCGTACGAGCAGTACTTC. Protein sequence: CASSQGAGSYEQYF.

The sample holds a few counts of this clonotype. V is TRBV12-3 or TRBV12-4 and J is TRBJ2-7, with a tentative D call TRBD2 (5 bases). The CDR3 runs to 13 residues. The V and J ends lost 7 bases and 6 bases respectively, with 16 bases between them. This CDR3 is CASTYINGGEQYF. The CDR3 coding sequence is TGTGCCAGCACCTACATCAACGGAGGCGAGCAGTACTTC.

In this sample, this clonotype turned up once. The chain joins TRBV12-3 or TRBV12-4 to TRBJ1-1; no definite D call. Between the trimmed V and J ends, which lost 7 bases and 1 base, there was a span of 13 bases. The CDR3 runs 14 residues. Here the CDR3 reads CASTPGIRNTEAFF. The DNA of the CDR3 is TGTGCCAGCACCCCCGGGATACGGAACACTGAAGCTTTCTTT.

This clonotype came up many times. The chain recombines TRBV29-1 with TRBJ1-1; D possibly corresponds to TRBD1 (6 bases). The CDR3 spans 15 residues. Germline loops: CDR1 SQVTM, CDR2 ANQGSEA. Trimming took off 6 bases at V and 0 bases at J, with 17 bases between the two ends. In DNA, the CDR3 is TGCAGCGTCGAAAAAAGACAGGACGTGAACACTGAAGCTTTCTTT. It encodes CSVEKRQDVNTEAFF. The full variable domain, rest sourced from reference TRBV29-1 and TRBJ1-1, is SAVISQKPSRDICQRGTSLTIQCQVDSQVTMMFWYRQQPGQSLTLIATANQGSEATYESGFVIDKFPISRPNLTFSTLTVSNMSPEDSSIYLCSVEKRQDVNTEAFFGQGTRLTVV.

The V and J genes are TRBV6-2 or TRBV6-3 and TRBJ2-3; D is perhaps TRBD2 (6 bases). CDR3 size: 15 residues. Trimming pared 3 bases from V and 0 bases from J, leaving 10 bases between. CDR1 and CDR2 (germline): MNHEY, SVGEGT. The CDR3 DNA sequence: TGTGCCAGCAGTTATGCGAGCGGGAGCACAGATACGCAGTATTTT. Its protein is CASSYASGSTDTQYF.

In its sample, this clonotype was seen many times. V is TRBV28 and J is TRBJ2-5; no firm D call. The CDR3 runs 13 residues. Germline V gene lookup returns CDR1 MDHEN and CDR2 SYDVKM. V was shortened by 5 bases and J by 7 bases, with 14 bases between the two germline ends. Here the CDR3 DNA reads TGTGCCAGCAGTCGCGGCAGCTTTGGGACCCAGTACTTC. It yields the protein CASSRGSFGTQYF.

The V call is TRBV5-1, the J call TRBJ2-5; no reliable D call. The CDR3 contains 15 residues. Trimming left V 4 bases short and J 4 bases short, with 17 bases between. Per germline, CDR1 SGHRS and CDR2 YFSETQ. The CDR3 is CASSPRAQSAETQYF. Written as DNA, the CDR3 is TGCGCCAGCAGCCCCCGGGCGCAGTCGGCAGAGACCCAGTACTTC.

The rearrangement links TRBV28 to TRBJ2-6; TRBD1 matches at 7 bases. This CDR3 has 15 amino acids. The germline V gene encodes CDR1 MDHEN and CDR2 SYDVKM. V shed 5 bases, J shed 2 bases, and the junction held 3 bases outside the gene matches. For the CDR3, the DNA is TGTGCCAGCAGTAAAGGGGGCCCTGGGGCCAACGTCCTGACTTTC. Its translation is CASSKGGPGANVLTF.

This clonotype was seen ten or more times. This chain links TRBV4-3 with TRBJ1-4; perhaps TRBD1 as D (6 bases). Trimming took 3 bases from V and 7 from J, leaving 12 bases between them. Germline V CDR1 and CDR2: LGHNA, YSLEER. The CDR3 is 14 residues long. The CDR3 loop is CASSHSGVSEKLFF. CDR3 nucleotide sequence: TGCGCCAGCAGCCACTCAGGGGTTAGTGAAAAACTGTTTTTT.

There are many counts of this clonotype. The V gene is TRBV18, the J gene TRBJ2-5, with D uncertain. The germline V and J ends were trimmed by 6 bases and 1 base, with 6 bases remaining between them. CDR3 length: 12 residues. Germline values: CDR1 KGHSH, CDR2 LQKENI. The CDR3 DNA follows: TGTGCCAGCTCGCATCCCCAAGAGACCCAGTACTTC. Encoded protein: CASSHPQETQYF.

At least ten counts were recorded for this clonotype. The rearrangement links TRBV29-1 to TRBJ2-2, with D hard to call. Germline CDR1 is SQVTM and CDR2 is ANQGSEA. V was clipped by 6 bases and J by 4 bases, with 12 bases between them. This CDR3 has 13 amino acids. The CDR3 bases are TGCAGCGTCGCTCGAAACCCCACCGGGGAGCTGTTTTTT. Its protein product is CSVARNPTGELFF.

This clonotype was observed a few times. The chain recombines TRBV30 with TRBJ2-3; a weak D match, TRBD1 (7 bases). V dropped 2 bases and J dropped 4 bases, with 16 bases sitting between them. Germline CDR1 is GTSNPN and CDR2 is SVGIG (reference sequence). This CDR3 has 15 residues. CDR3 residues: CAWSMTGTGADTQYF. CDR3 in DNA: TGTGCCTGGAGTATGACAGGGACGGGGGCAGATACGCAGTATTTT.

The chain recombines TRBV5-6 with TRBJ1-2, with 7 bases lining up with TRBD1. This CDR3 is built from 16 residues. The germline V gene has CDR1 SGHDT and CDR2 YYEEEE. V shed 4 bases, J shed 0 bases, and the junction held 9 bases outside the gene matches. CDR3 in amino acids: CASSPTGPGTNYGYTF. The CDR3 DNA reads as TGTGCCAGCAGCCCGACAGGGCCCGGAACTAACTATGGCTACACCTTC.

At least ten counts were recorded for this clonotype. V usage is TRBV4-2 and J usage is TRBJ1-1, with D possibly TRBD1 on 5 matching bases. This CDR3 has 14 amino acids. Germline V gives CDR1 LGHNA, CDR2 YNFKEQ. Trimming cost V 2 bases and J 3 bases, with 10 bases left between them. The CDR3 loop is CASSQMGRDTEAFF. The CDR3 DNA reads as TGTGCCAGCAGCCAAATGGGCAGGGACACTGAAGCTTTCTTT.

This clonotype was counted only a few times. This rearrangement joins TRBV4-2 to TRBJ2-3; D unclear. V lost 4 bases and J 6 bases, leaving 14 bases between the germline ends. The V gene's germline CDR1 is LGHNA and CDR2 YNFKEQ. CDR3 length: 14 residues. The CDR3: CASSPLGVEDTQYF. The CDR3 nucleotides are TGTGCCAGCAGCCCACTTGGGGTGGAGGATACGCAGTATTTT.

This clonotype appeared a few times. This sequence joins TRBV7-4 and TRBJ2-1; 16 bases agree with TRBD2. Per the germline V gene, CDR1 is SGHVT and CDR2 is SQSDAQ. V shed 5 bases, J shed 2 bases, and the junction held 9 bases outside the gene matches. This CDR3 has 19 amino acids. The CDR3 sequence is CASSTPTGTSGRAYNEQFF. The DNA of the CDR3 is TGTGCCAGCAGCACTCCTACGGGGACTAGCGGGAGGGCCTACAATGAGCAGTTCTTC.

This clonotype was observed many times. The gene calls are TRBV7-2 and TRBJ1-5; D is undetermined. The CDR3 has 15 amino acids. Germline V gene sequence: CDR1 SGHTA, CDR2 FQGNSA. Between the trimmed V and J ends, which lost 1 base and 2 bases, there was a span of 9 bases. The CDR3 bases are TGTGCCAGCAGCTTAGGGGCCGGCGGCAATCAGCCCCAGCATTTT. Residues: CASSLGAGGNQPQHF.

This clonotype has a count of ten or more. The chain couples TRBV28 to TRBJ1-1; D uncertain. This CDR3 has 13 amino acids. Per the germline V gene, CDR1 is MDHEN and CDR2 is SYDVKM. Trimming shortened V by 5 bases and J by 5 bases, and 12 bases separated the two germline ends. The CDR3: CASSPGIGTEAFF. The CDR3 DNA sequence: TGTGCCAGCAGTCCGGGAATTGGGACTGAAGCTTTCTTT.

This clonotype came up many times. The J gene is TRBJ1-1, the V gene TRBV10-2; D is perhaps TRBD1 (5 bases). Germline V lookup: CDR1 WSHSY, CDR2 SAAADI. The V end lost 0 bases, the J end lost 7 bases, and 9 bases lay between the germline ends. This CDR3 is built from 13 residues. The CDR3 here is CASSESGGGEAFF. CDR3 bases: TGCGCCAGCAGTGAGTCGGGCGGGGGTGAAGCTTTCTTT.

The genes are TRBV7-8 and TRBJ2-3, with a possible D match to TRBD1 (5 bases). V was cut by 1 base and J by 3 bases, with 11 bases left in between. Germline V gene lookup returns CDR1 SGHVS and CDR2 FQNEAQ. This CDR3 comprises 15 residues. Here the CDR3 DNA reads TGTGCCAGCAGCTTAGGTCAGGGAAGGACAGATACGCAGTATTTT. Its translation is CASSLGQGRTDTQYF.

J is TRBJ2-1 and V is TRBV12-3 or TRBV12-4, with 8 bases that match TRBD1. The CDR3 sequence is 14 residues long. J lost 3 bases, V lost 7 bases, and 5 bases had no gene match. CDR3 coding DNA: TGTGCCAGCACCGGACAGGGCCTCTACAATGAGCAGTTCTTC. Translation: CASTGQGLYNEQFF.